A single sample is the source of the 21 T cell receptor beta chains below, sequenced in a study of identical twins. TCRdb re-called the 5' RACE reads with MiXCR, one entry per CDR3 protein. The table records 1.5 million to 2 million distinct CDR3 sequences, around 33% of them present only once. Sequences were obtained from cord blood. The receptors here all came from a newborn girl in good health.

At least ten counts were recorded for this clonotype. This sequence joins TRBV4-2 and TRBJ2-7; tentatively, D is TRBD1 (6 bases). V was clipped by 1 base and J by 1 base, with 14 bases between them. The CDR3 runs 16 residues. The V gene's germline CDR1 is LGHNA and CDR2 YNFKEQ. DNA of the CDR3: TGTGCCAGCAGCCAAGGTGTCGGGACAAAATCCTACGAGCAGTACTTC. Its protein is CASSQGVGTKSYEQYF.

This clonotype was seen a single time. The chain uses TRBV20-1 and TRBJ2-2; tentative D call: TRBD1 (5 bases). The CDR3 contains 14 residues. V shed 5 bases and J shed 5 bases, with 15 bases lying between them. Germline CDR1 reads DFQATT; CDR2 reads SNEGSKA (reference sequence). As DNA, the CDR3 is TGCAGTGCTCCCGTCGACAGATTGACCGGGGAGCTGTTTTTT. The encoded protein is CSAPVDRLTGELFF.

This clonotype was found many times. The chain carries TRBV5-1 and TRBJ2-1; 11 bases are a match to TRBD2. The V and J ends lost 6 bases and 4 bases, in that order; junction bases with no gene match: 3. CDR3 length equals 14 residues. The germline CDR1 and CDR2 sequences are SGHRS and YFSETQ. CDR3 loop: CASNLAGGYNEQFF. The CDR3 region has the DNA TGCGCCAGCAATCTAGCGGGAGGTTACAATGAGCAGTTCTTC.

Only a few counts were recorded for this clonotype. V gene TRBV5-1 combines with J gene TRBJ2-7; either TRBD1 or TRBD2 may supply D (5 bases each). Germline-derived CDR1 and CDR2 are SGHRS and YFSETQ. This CDR3 is built from 16 residues. Trimming stripped 4 bases from V and 2 bases from J, with 19 bases between. CDR3 sequence (DNA): TGCGCCAGCAGCCCGGGGCTACGGTCCCATACCTACGAGCAGTACTTC. Protein: CASSPGLRSHTYEQYF.

The chain employs TRBV12-3 or TRBV12-4 and TRBJ2-2; the D gene is possibly TRBD1 (5 bases). This CDR3 contains 14 residues. The germline V and J ends were trimmed by 3 bases and 7 bases, with 12 bases remaining between them. The chain's CDR3 is CASSLRQGFGELFF. The CDR3, as DNA: TGTGCCAGCAGTTTGAGGCAGGGATTCGGGGAGCTGTTTTTT.

This sequence joins TRBV20-1 and TRBJ2-5; D ambiguous. Looked up from germline, CDR1 is DFQATT and CDR2 is SNEGSKA (reference sequence). The CDR3 is made up of 14 amino acids. V was cut by 1 base and J by 0 bases, with 9 bases left in between. Here the CDR3 DNA reads TGCAGTGCTAGAGTTCTGAACCACCAAGAGACCCAGTACTTC. Translating gives CSARVLNHQETQYF.

This sequence joins TRBV5-1 and TRBJ2-3; D call uncertain. Deletions cut 7 bases from V and 4 bases from J, with 16 bases between. Germline values: CDR1 SGHRS, CDR2 YFSETQ. The CDR3 covers 14 residues. The CDR3 spells CASHPGSRPDTQYF. CDR3 sequence (DNA): TGCGCCAGCCACCCCGGGTCGCGGCCAGATACGCAGTATTTT.

This chain links TRBV20-1 with TRBJ1-2, with D possibly being TRBD1 (5 bases). The germline V gene has CDR1 DFQATT and CDR2 SNEGSKA (reference sequence). This CDR3 has 13 amino acids. Deletions cut 5 bases from V and 4 bases from J, with 14 bases between. The CDR3 coding sequence is TGCAGTGCTGGGAGGGGATCTAGCTATGGCTACACCTTC. It translates to CSAGRGSSYGYTF.

The chain links TRBV12-3 or TRBV12-4 to TRBJ1-1; a weak D match, TRBD1 (5 bases). Trimming took off 2 bases at V and 0 bases at J, with 10 bases between the two ends. The CDR3 length is 15 residues. CDR3 sequence: CASSLIRRVNTEAFF. The CDR3 DNA follows: TGTGCCAGCAGTTTAATCCGCAGGGTGAACACTGAAGCTTTCTTT.

The chain combines TRBV7-2 with TRBJ1-3; 8 nucleotides align to TRBD1. Germline CDR1 is SGHTA and CDR2 is FQGNSA. V shed 5 bases, J shed 0 bases, and the junction held 6 bases outside the gene matches. This CDR3 contains 16 residues. The CDR3 loop reads CASSPRTGSSGNTIYF. CDR3 nucleotides: TGTGCCAGCAGCCCGCGGACAGGGAGCTCTGGAAACACCATATATTTT.

This clonotype was detected a few times. This rearrangement joins TRBV25-1 to TRBJ2-1; D not resolved. V was pared by 7 bases and J by 15 bases, with 19 bases between. Germline V CDR1 and CDR2: MGHDK, SYGVNS. This CDR3 is 12 amino acids long. CDR3: CASTQTWGTMFF. The DNA for the CDR3 is TGTGCCAGCACCCAGACCTGGGGAACGATGTTCTTC.

This clonotype has only a few counts. V and J are TRBV29-1 and TRBJ1-1; a weak D match, TRBD1 (5 bases). This CDR3 comprises 14 residues. Trimming shortened V by 3 bases and J by 0 bases, and 11 bases separated the two germline ends. Germline lookup yields CDR1 SQVTM and CDR2 ANQGSEA. DNA for the CDR3: TGCAGCGTTGACAGGGCAGGGATGAACACTGAAGCTTTCTTT. The encoded protein is CSVDRAGMNTEAFF.

There are a few counts of this clonotype. The genes are TRBV2 and TRBJ2-7; D is uncertain. The CDR3 is 13 amino acids. Germline lookup yields CDR1 SNHLY and CDR2 FYNNEI. Between the trimmed V and J ends, which lost 7 bases and 2 bases, there was a span of 12 bases. The CDR3 coding sequence is TGTGCCAGCATATTTGGGCCAGCCTACGAGCAGTACTTC. Translation: CASIFGPAYEQYF.

There are a few counts of this clonotype. This chain connects TRBV27 to TRBJ2-7; TRBD2 is a possible D gene (5 bases). Trimming left V 0 bases short and J 0 bases short, with 12 bases between. This CDR3 contains 16 residues. The germline CDR1 and CDR2 sequences are MNHEY and SMNVEV (reference sequence). The CDR3: CASSLSFLALSYEQYF. The CDR3 nucleotides are TGTGCCAGCAGTTTATCGTTTCTAGCCCTCTCCTACGAGCAGTACTTC.

This clonotype turned up a few times. The J gene is TRBJ2-7, the V gene TRBV14; no firm D call. The V end lost 5 bases, the J end lost 1 base, and 15 bases lay between the germline ends. CDR1 and CDR2 from the germline V gene are SGHDN and FVKESK. This CDR3 is built from 15 residues. The CDR3 sequence is CASSDGIFGSYEQYF. The DNA for the CDR3 is TGTGCCAGCAGCGACGGAATATTTGGGTCCTACGAGCAGTACTTC.

This clonotype was seen a handful of times. This chain joins TRBV6-1 and TRBJ1-5; D is ambiguous. Looked up from germline, CDR1 is MNHNS and CDR2 is SASEGT. Trimming pared 6 bases from V and 4 bases from J, leaving 13 bases between. The CDR3 spans 14 residues. CDR3 nucleotide sequence: TGTGCCAGCAGGCCTGGTAGGGCGAATCAGCCCCAGCATTTT. Protein product: CASRPGRANQPQHF.

The rearrangement joins TRBV20-1 to TRBJ2-1; 14 positions agree with TRBD2. With V trimmed by 1 base and J by 9 bases, 8 bases remained unmatched. Per germline, CDR1 DFQATT and CDR2 SNEGSKA (reference sequence). The CDR3 is 16 amino acids. This CDR3 reads CSARGQGLAGVGEQFF. The CDR3 bases are TGCAGTGCTAGAGGTCAGGGACTAGCGGGAGTGGGTGAGCAGTTCTTC.

This chain joins TRBV3-1 and TRBJ1-2; D is perhaps TRBD1 (5 bases). This CDR3 region has 14 residues. V was clipped by 3 bases and J by 2 bases, with 10 bases between them. Germline loops: CDR1 LGHDT, CDR2 YNNKEL (reference sequence). The CDR3 protein is CASSHQRDNYGYTF. Here the CDR3 DNA reads TGTGCCAGCAGCCACCAACGGGACAACTATGGCTACACCTTC.

The V and J genes are TRBV12-3 or TRBV12-4 and TRBJ1-2; D is ambiguous. The CDR3 sequence is 13 residues long. V dropped 6 bases and J dropped 5 bases, with 13 bases sitting between them. CDR3 loop: CASSPNPFYGYTF. The CDR3 nucleotides are TGTGCCAGCAGCCCTAACCCGTTTTATGGCTACACCTTC.

The gene calls are TRBV5-1 and TRBJ1-1, with 8 bases fitting TRBD1. J lost 4 bases, V lost 4 bases, and 9 bases had no gene match. This CDR3 comprises 15 residues. CDR1 and CDR2 (germline): SGHRS, YFSETQ. The CDR3 region has the DNA TGCGCCAGCAGCCGGTCGACAGGGGTACGCACTGAAGCTTTCTTT. Protein product: CASSRSTGVRTEAFF.

Worth noting for this clonotype: It may be a read error: a sequence one base away is much more abundant. The J gene is TRBJ2-5, the V gene TRBV30; no clear D gene. Germline CDR1 and CDR2: GTSNPN and SVGIG (reference sequence). The length of the CDR3 is 10 residues. Deletions cut 5 bases from V and 2 bases from J, with 3 bases between. The CDR3 spells CAWGQETQYF. In nucleotides, the CDR3 is TGTGCCTGGGGTCAAGAGACCCAGTACTTC.